This TCR beta chain was profiled in a study of CD8 T cells in Susac syndrome. An input of about 0.45 to 1 ug of RNA was subjected to reverse transcription using random hexamers. Coverage of TCR beta CDR3 amplification by immunoSEQ multiplex PCR extended to 54 Vbeta and 13 Jbeta. TCRdb used MiXCR to reprocess the immunoSEQ multiplex PCR reads, holding one entry per CDR3 protein. The table includes just over 300,000 distinct CDR3 sequences, 90% to 95% detected once. V lost 1 base and J 1 base, leaving 7 bases between the germline ends. Per germline, CDR1 MNHNS and CDR2 SASEGT. The CDR3 extends over 14 amino acids.

This rearrangement joins TRBV6-1 to TRBJ1-1, with no clear D. The sequenced sample was CD4+ T cells from PBMCs. This receptor was taken from a human donor with multiple sclerosis. CDR3 sequence: CASSEGLGNTEAFF. The CDR3 nucleotides read TGTGCCAGCAGTGAAGGACTGGGGAACACTGAAGCTTTCTTT.